This T cell receptor (beta chain) came from a study of cytomegalovirus exposure and HLA in healthy donors. The study, taken as a whole, reports: Presence/absence results assume similar sequencing depth per donor, which may not hold. A later analysis associated 15,000 or so TCR beta sequences with HLA alleles at a 0.05 false discovery rate.

CDR1 is SGDLS and CDR2 is YYNGEE in the germline V gene. The CDR3 consists of 13 residues. Trimming left V 2 bases short and J 3 bases short, with 8 bases between. The donors gave bone marrow, and they were healthy. In the case of this clone: Its cognate antigen is unknown.

PCR primers comprised 60 Vbeta and 13 Jbeta primers. Profiled with immunoSEQ multiplex PCR; TCRdb holds only in-frame clones, not every one. The sample carries 200,000 or so clones, over 70% recorded once. The J gene is TRBJ1-2, the V gene TRBV9; D may be TRBD1 (5 bases). The sample taken for sequencing was PBMCs. The sequence was collected from a woman under 30 in good health and CMV-seropositive. As DNA, the CDR3 is TGTGCCAGCAGCGTCGCAGGGCACTATGGCTACACCTTC. Amino acid sequence: CASSVAGHYGYTF.